This is a list of T cell receptor beta chains from one sample in a study of cytomegalovirus exposure and HLA in healthy donors. The repertoire was sequenced with immunoSEQ multiplex PCR; TCRdb's copy has only in-frame clones and lacks some. The repertoire holds 200,000 or so clones, with 80% to 85% as singletons. The sample comprised PBMCs. The receptor source for this set is a boy between 2 and 10 years old in good health and CMV-seronegative. Each CDR3 is given with its conserved first and last residue. D genes are given only for firm matches. The size entry is marked missing in some rows and otherwise reads once, few, many or a size class.

j_call: TRBJ1-1; d_call: -; clone_size: -; v_call: TRBV29-1; cdr3_nt: TGCAGCGTTCTCGGGGTAAATGAAGCTTTCTTT; cdr3_aa: CSVLGVNEAFF
j_call: TRBJ2-1; d_call: TRBD2; clone_size: -; v_call: TRBV6-4; cdr3_nt: TGTGCCAGCAGTGACACCGGGGGGGCTGGGAATGAGCAGTTCTTC; cdr3_aa: CASSDTGGAGNEQFF
j_call: TRBJ2-1; d_call: TRBD2; clone_size: -; v_call: TRBV7-6; cdr3_nt: TGTGCCAGCAGCGTAGGGACTAGCTTCCCCTACAATGAGCAGTTCTTC; cdr3_aa: CASSVGTSFPYNEQFF
j_call: TRBJ1-1; d_call: -; clone_size: few; v_call: TRBV19; cdr3_nt: TGTGCCAGTAGTATGCGGGGGAACACTGAAGCTTTCTTT; cdr3_aa: CASSMRGNTEAFF
j_call: TRBJ1-2; d_call: -; clone_size: -; v_call: TRBV6-5; cdr3_nt: TGTGCCAGCAGTTACTCTGGGGAGCAGGGCTACACCTTC; cdr3_aa: CASSYSGEQGYTF
j_call: TRBJ2-7; d_call: -; clone_size: -; v_call: TRBV9; cdr3_nt: TGTGCCAGCAGCGTAGACGGGGATCTAGGCGAGCAGTACTTC; cdr3_aa: CASSVDGDLGEQYF
j_call: TRBJ2-4; d_call: -; clone_size: few; v_call: TRBV6-1; cdr3_nt: TGTGCCAGCAGTGAAAAGGCGGAGGTAAACATTCAGTACTTC; cdr3_aa: CASSEKAEVNIQYF
j_call: TRBJ1-2; d_call: -; clone_size: -; v_call: TRBV6-5; cdr3_nt: TGTGCCAGCAGTTACTCGTCGGGGGTCCATGGCTACACCTTC; cdr3_aa: CASSYSSGVHGYTF
j_call: TRBJ2-7; d_call: TRBD2; clone_size: -; v_call: TRBV4-1; cdr3_nt: TGCGCCAGCAGCCAAGATACCAGCGGGAGGTATTCGTCCTACGAGCAGTACTTC; cdr3_aa: CASSQDTSGRYSSYEQYF
j_call: TRBJ1-2; d_call: TRBD1; clone_size: -; v_call: TRBV27; cdr3_nt: TGTGCCAGCAGGGACCCGGGACAGGGGAAACGTGGCTACACCTTC; cdr3_aa: CASRDPGQGKRGYTF
j_call: TRBJ2-7; d_call: TRBD1; clone_size: -; v_call: TRBV28; cdr3_nt: TGTGCCAGCAGTTTCCCGGGACAGGGATCCTTTTACGAGCAGTACTTC; cdr3_aa: CASSFPGQGSFYEQYF
j_call: TRBJ2-3; d_call: -; clone_size: -; v_call: TRBV5-4; cdr3_nt: TGTGCCAGCAGCGCTCTAGCCGAACGGTATGATACGCAGTATTTT; cdr3_aa: CASSALAERYDTQYF
j_call: TRBJ2-3; d_call: TRBD2; clone_size: -; v_call: TRBV6-5; cdr3_nt: TGTGCCAGCAGCACACTAGCGGGGGGGTGGGATACGCAGTATTTT; cdr3_aa: CASSTLAGGWDTQYF
j_call: TRBJ2-1; d_call: -; clone_size: -; v_call: TRBV28; cdr3_nt: TGTGCCAGCAGTCCCCAGGGGCGAACACCCTTATACAATGAGCAGTTCTTC; cdr3_aa: CASSPQGRTPLYNEQFF
j_call: TRBJ2-4; d_call: -; clone_size: -; v_call: TRBV25-1; cdr3_nt: TGTGCCAGCAAAATCAGGTTAAACATTCAGTACTTC; cdr3_aa: CASKIRLNIQYF
j_call: TRBJ1-2; d_call: -; clone_size: -; v_call: TRBV4-1; cdr3_nt: TGCGCCAGCAGCCAAGGAGACAGAACCAACTATGGCTACACCTTC; cdr3_aa: CASSQGDRTNYGYTF
j_call: TRBJ1-1; d_call: TRBD1; clone_size: -; v_call: TRBV5-6; cdr3_nt: TGTGCCAGCAGCGACGGGGACAGTATGTCGGCTGAAGCTTTCTTT; cdr3_aa: CASSDGDSMSAEAFF